Given below is one TCR beta chain in context. The data belong to a study of T cell changes during pregnancy in multiple sclerosis. Here immunoSEQ multiplex PCR was the method, and the copy in TCRdb shows in-frame clones only, minus some. The repertoire includes 68,000 or so clones, 92% of them detected once, and about 1.4% sits in the top ten. V was shortened by 4 bases and J by 0 bases, with 10 bases between the two germline ends. Germline V gene data show CDR1 as MNHNS and CDR2 as SASEGT. This CDR3 is 14 amino acids long. This sequence joins TRBV6-1 and TRBJ2-7, with D tentatively TRBD2 (6 bases). This receptor was obtained from a female donor in good health, enrolled as a control in a pregnancy study. Here the sequenced sample was peripheral blood, taken in the second trimester of pregnancy. The CDR3 DNA reads TGTGCCAGCAGTGGGCGGGGAAGCTCCTACGAGCAGTACTTC. Encoded protein: CASSGRGSSYEQYF.